The T cell receptor beta chain described here comes from a study of blood T cell repertoires in COVID-19. The CDR3 is 16 amino acids. The germline V gene encodes CDR1 GTSNPN and CDR2 SVGIG (reference sequence). V lost 0 bases and J lost 2; bases outside the gene matches: 7. Measured with immunoSEQ multiplex PCR; TCRdb has only the in-frame clones, and not every one. The sample consists of 120,000 or so clones, nearly 80% of them appearing once. The material sequenced was peripheral blood. The TCR sequence derives from a woman of 80 years or more with active or convalescent COVID-19. The chain links TRBV30 to TRBJ2-3, with TRBD2 matching over 8 bases. The CDR3 region is CAWSVWLAGFTDTQYF. The DNA for the CDR3 is TGTGCCTGGAGTGTGTGGTTAGCGGGATTCACAGATACGCAGTATTTT.